The sequence of this T cell receptor beta chain was determined in a study of control samples from healthy donors and cancer patients. This clone occurred a few times. Clones were sequenced by immunoSEQ multiplex PCR, and TCRdb holds only the in-frame ones, with some missing. The sample has roughly 83,000 clones, approximately 82% seen once. The sequenced sample consisted of blood. This TCR derives from a woman aged 55-69 years in good health.

Here the CDR3 reads CASSSGLAGLVSNTGELFF. As DNA, the CDR3 is TGTGCCAGCAGCTCGGGACTAGCGGGCTTGGTATCGAACACCGGGGAGCTGTTTTTT. The chain recombines TRBV5-4 with TRBJ2-2; 12 nucleotides agree with TRBD2. With V trimmed by 3 bases and J by 0 bases, 9 bases remained unmatched. The germline CDR1 and CDR2 sequences are SGHNT and YYREEE (reference sequence). This CDR3 is 19 amino acids long.